This TCR beta chain was sequenced during a study of cytomegalovirus exposure and HLA in healthy donors. General observations from the study: A later analysis found common viral pathogens apparently linked to several of the most significant clusters.

In the PCR, 60 Vbeta and 13 Jbeta primers were used. The assay was immunoSEQ multiplex PCR, and TCRdb's table has in-frame clones only and misses some. The sample includes fewer than 200,000 clones, 75% to 85% of them seen just once. Comment on this clone: Its target is unknown.

The length of the CDR3 is 15 residues. Trimming removed 2 bases at V and 0 bases at J, with 10 bases between. The germline gives CDR1 SNHLY, CDR2 FYNNEI. The sequence was obtained from a man aged 50-60 years in good health and CMV-seropositive. Specimen: PBMCs. V gene TRBV2 combines with J gene TRBJ1-2; perhaps TRBD1 as D (6 bases). The CDR3 nucleotides are TGTGCCAGCAGTGAACGGGGGGCGGCTAACTATGGCTACACCTTC. Its translation: CASSERGAANYGYTF.